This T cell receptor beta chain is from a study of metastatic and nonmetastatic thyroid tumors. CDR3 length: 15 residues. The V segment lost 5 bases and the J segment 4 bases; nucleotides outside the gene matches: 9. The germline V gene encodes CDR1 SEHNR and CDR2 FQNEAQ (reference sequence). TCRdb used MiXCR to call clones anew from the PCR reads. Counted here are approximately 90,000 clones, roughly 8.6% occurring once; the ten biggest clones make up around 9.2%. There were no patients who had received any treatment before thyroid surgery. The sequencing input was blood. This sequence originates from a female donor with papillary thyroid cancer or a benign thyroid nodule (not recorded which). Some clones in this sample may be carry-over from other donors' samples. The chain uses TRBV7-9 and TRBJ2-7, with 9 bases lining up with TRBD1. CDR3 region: CASSDSGTGRYEQYF. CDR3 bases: TGTGCCAGCAGCGACTCCGGGACAGGGCGGTACGAGCAGTACTTC.